This T cell receptor (beta chain) was recovered during a study of naive and memory T cell subsets. Study results and caveats: TCR abundance followed a power law differing between naive and memory subsets. In naive cells, over 85% of TCR sequences were seen only once.

The CDR3 contains 13 residues. Germline lookup yields CDR1 SGHRS and CDR2 YFSETQ. V lost 0 bases and J lost 10, with 11 bases in between. Sequential positive selection took CD4 T cells first, then CD8 T cells. This clonotype was seen repeatedly, ten times or more. Antigen specificity is unknown. Both TRBC1 and TRBC2 were covered by a beta constant-region primer of two equimolar oligonucleotides. The cDNA 3' end received a ligated single-stranded oligonucleotide carrying the SP2 primer and a 12-nucleotide UMI. TCRdb called the UMI-ligation and nested PCR reads again in MiXCR, with one record for every CDR3 protein. The top ten clones hold 0.9% to 1% of a sample with over 75,000 distinct CDR3 sequences, about an eighth of them seen once.

This TCR was recovered from a human donor in good health. V usage is TRBV5-1 and J usage is TRBJ2-1; D is uncertain. The sample consisted of central memory CD4+ T cells from blood. The CDR3: CASSLAPSNEQFF. CDR3 nucleotide sequence: TGCGCCAGCAGCTTGGCCCCCAGTAACGAGCAGTTCTTC.